Reported below is one T cell receptor beta chain. Deletions cut 4 bases from V and 0 bases from J, with 13 bases between. Germline-derived CDR1 and CDR2 are LNHDA and SQIVND (reference sequence). The CDR3 spans 15 residues. The data were obtained in a study of blood T cell repertoires in COVID-19. Across the whole study: Donors in the United States, Italy and Spain gave samples during acute or convalescent COVID-19. T cells, B-cell-depleted T cells, or PBMCs provided the cDNA or gDNA that served as material.

Original processing notes: Researchers report that nucleated cell counts were estimated from reference gene primer amplification. This table comes from immunoSEQ multiplex PCR, and its TCRdb copy is limited to in-frame clones, with some not included. V and J calls and clone size are as listed in that table; D and trimming were resolved from the DNA. This table has fewer than 150,000 clones, approximately 86% appearing once. The TCR was taken from a human donor in a cohort sampled during active COVID-19. The chain couples TRBV19 to TRBJ2-7; the D gene is possibly TRBD2 (6 bases). The specimen sequenced was peripheral blood. This CDR3 reads CASSTRAGSSYEQYF. CDR3 bases: TGTGCCAGTAGTACGCGAGCGGGTAGCTCCTACGAGCAGTACTTC. The whole variable domain, remainder taken from reference TRBV19 and TRBJ2-7, is DGGITQSPKYLFRKEGQNVTLSCEQNLNHDAMYWYRQDPGQGLRLIYYSQIVNDFQKGDIAEGYSVSREKKESFPLTVTSAQKNPTAFYLCASSTRAGSSYEQYFGPGTRLTVT.